Described below is a single TCR beta chain sequence and its context. The data belong to a study of CD8+ T cells in alopecia areata. PBMC-derived CD4+ and CD8+ T cells were sorted. Germline V lookup: CDR1 SEHNR, CDR2 FQNEAQ (reference sequence). The CDR3 is made up of 13 amino acids. Trimming took off 5 bases at V and 6 bases at J, with 13 bases between the two ends. RNA extraction and reverse transcription yielded cDNA as sequencing template. Repertoires were generated with immunoSEQ multiplex PCR, while TCRdb's copy carries only in-frame clones and drops some. Counted here are over 90,000 clones, around 50% occurring once; the ten biggest clones make up about 9%.

The chain employs TRBV7-9 and TRBJ1-1, with D maybe TRBD1 (6 bases). The material sequenced was CD4+ T cells sorted from blood. The receptor was isolated from a human donor in good health. This chain's CDR3 is CASSPTGLAEAFF. DNA for the CDR3: TGTGCCAGCAGCCCTACAGGGTTGGCTGAAGCTTTCTTT.